The following is a TCR beta chain sequence with its context. Its antigen remains unidentified. The record has no base qualities; no much larger clone is one base away. The CDR3 regions of human TCRbeta chains were analyzed by immunosequencing. The published analysis was carried out like this. Repertoire TCRs were matched against a reference library of SARS-CoV-2-specific TCRs generated with the MIRA antigen-specificity platform. Breadth was defined as the fraction of unique TCRs that were SARS-CoV-2-associated, and depth was defined as the fraction of total T cells that were SARS-CoV-2-associated. Using the MIRA data, each spike-specific TCR was assigned both to the spike region to which the TCR was reactive and to a CD4 or CD8 class. Log10-transformed breadth and depth values were compared by one-way ANOVA with Sidak's multiple comparisons tests. Entries here come from immuneACCESS through TCRdb and include only in-frame sequences with V and J called. Some clones fail to appear in such tables; in the studies checked, an unresolved V gene covers under half of the shortfall, and the cause of the remainder is unknown. That table gives V, J and clone size, and the DNA gave D and trimming. Present in this sample are approximately 170,000 clones, 93% of which were seen just once. About 3.9% of the sample rests with the top ten.

Looking up the germline V gene yields CDR1 SGHAT and CDR2 FQNNGV. Inclusive of the bounding cysteine and phenylalanine, the CDR3 is 15 residues long. The read is trimmed to its CDR3 DNA, 45 bases read in frame from base 1. V loses 5 bases of germline sequence and J loses 0 bases, and the interval between the two ends is 11 bases. This record comes from a study of T cell responses to AZD1222 COVID-19 vaccine (dated by TCRdb to the early 2020s). In terms of the full investigation: AZD1222 recipients with second doses at about 4 weeks or about 12 weeks were pooled, because spike-specific TCR depth and breadth did not differ between schedules. TCR sequencing covered some 250 trial participants: 200 to 220 given two doses of AZD1222 and about 26 given two doses of MenACWY control vaccine. Trial participants were enrolled into age subgroups of 18-55, 56-69 and 70-plus years, which contained about 150, 28 and 57 TCR-sequenced participants, respectively.

General study outcomes and caveats: Conclusions about previously exposed vaccinees are limited, since just a handful of AZD1222 recipients were seropositive for SARS-CoV-2 at baseline. The vaccine-associated CD4 TCRs covered the entire spike protein, and the dominant responses fell in regions 160-218 and 743-854. The 56-69-year group was small, and its depth increase did not reach significance, likely because of low power. Reportedly, close to half of the unique spike-specific TCRs recognized epitopes lying outside the regions that are mutated in the B.1.351 and B.1.1.7 variants. Participants were mostly white British, with more females than males. The authors suggested clonal diversity may have been underestimated. Because no day 14 peak-response samples were available, repertoires were characterized only after the peak T cell response. After two AZD1222 doses, both the breadth and the depth of spike-specific TCRs were significantly higher than at day 0 and than in MenACWY recipients.

Interpreted using the paper, the time point label stands for: baseline before first vaccination. Samples from vaccinated people were obtained from the UK trials COV001 and COV002, which included a single-blind randomized controlled phase 2/3 trial of AZD1222 (ChAdOx1 nCoV-19) in healthy adults. For TCRbeta chain sequencing, PBMC samples from trial participants were taken at day 0 and at day 28 after the second dose. The sequence derives from an adult in good health. This sample comprised peripheral blood, obtained on day 0 of AZD1222 vaccination. Here the chain combines TRBV11-2 and TRBJ1-3; 6 matching bases give a weak D call of TRBD1. The CDR3 reads CASSPTDSSGNTIYF. The nucleotide sequence is TGTGCCAGCAGCCCAACGGACAGCTCTGGAAACACCATATATTTT.